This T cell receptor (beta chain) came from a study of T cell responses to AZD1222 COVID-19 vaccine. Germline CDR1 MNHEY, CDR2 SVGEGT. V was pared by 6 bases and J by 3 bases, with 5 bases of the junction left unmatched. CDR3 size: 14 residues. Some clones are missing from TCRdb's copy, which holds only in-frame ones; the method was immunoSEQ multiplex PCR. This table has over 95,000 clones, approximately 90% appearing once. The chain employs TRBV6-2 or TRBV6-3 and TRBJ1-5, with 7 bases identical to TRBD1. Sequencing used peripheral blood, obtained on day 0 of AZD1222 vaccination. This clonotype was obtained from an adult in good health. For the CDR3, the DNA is TGTGCCAGCAGCCGGACAGGCAACAATCAGCCCCAGCATTTT. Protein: CASSRTGNNQPQHF.